Here is one T cell receptor beta chain with its context. Its antigen is unidentified. This specimen belongs to a study of shared clonotypes between healthy human individuals. Findings of the study overall: Despite large depth, sorted-subset datasets appeared incompletely sequenced. Between a handful of donors, naive CD4 clonotypes were shared at a level of approximately 5%.

Each cell subset's genomic DNA was divided evenly among several immunoSEQ plates. This table comes from immunoSEQ multiplex PCR, and its TCRdb copy is limited to in-frame clones, with some not included. Here the sample spans approximately 330,000 clones, around 70% being singletons. Losses at the gene ends were 8 bases for V and 9 bases for J; bases not matched to a gene: 15. This CDR3 is built from 15 residues. Germline CDR1 reads PRHDT; CDR2 reads FYEKMQ (reference sequence). The clonotype was recovered from a man aged 25-45 years in good health. The V call is TRBV13, the J call TRBJ2-1; 8 bases line up with TRBD1. Sequencing input: memory CD4+ T cells sorted from blood. Stated subset: CD45RA-negative fraction. The CDR3 here is CASGIRTGWVGEQFF. The CDR3 nucleotides read TGTGCCAGCGGAATCCGGACAGGGTGGGTGGGTGAGCAGTTCTTC.